The 7 T cell receptor beta chains given below trace back to one sample, sequenced in a study of T cell repertoires in aging, cancer and after chemotherapy. Rearranged V-D-J TRB sequences were amplified with a mixed TRB-A/B primer pool. Each CDR3 protein is one row after TCRdb ran MiXCR on the multiplex PCR reads. The profile shows about 6,700 distinct CDR3 sequences, around half of them singletons. TCR beta rearrangements were amplified from peripheral blood genomic DNA. Sequenced material: blood. These receptors were obtained from a human donor with a solid tumor.

The gene calls are TRBV7-2 and TRBJ2-3; TRBD2 aligns across 9 bases. Germline-derived CDR1 and CDR2 are SGHTA and FQGNSA. V shed 1 base, J shed 4 bases, and the junction held 6 bases outside the gene matches. CDR3 size: 16 residues. The DNA for the CDR3 is TGTGCCAGCAGCTTAGTTGCGGGAGGGCCCTCAGATACGCAGTATTTT. Its protein product is CASSLVAGGPSDTQYF. Drawing the rest from reference TRBV7-2 and TRBJ2-3, the complete variable domain is GAGVSQSPSNKVTEKGKDVELRCDPISGHTALYWYRQSLGQGLEFLIYFQGNSAPDKSGLPSDRFSAERTGGSVSTLTIQRTQQEDSAVYLCASSLVAGGPSDTQYFGPGTRLTVL.

This chain links TRBV6-1 with TRBJ1-6, with 9 bases identical to TRBD1. Germline assignment: CDR1 MNHNS and CDR2 SASEGT. V shed 5 bases and J 2 bases; nucleotides not matched to a gene: 10. The CDR3 consists of 18 residues. CDR3 sequence reads: CASSWTGEARPYNSPLHF. The CDR3 bases are TGTGCCAGCAGTTGGACAGGGGAAGCGAGGCCCTATAATTCACCCCTCCACTTT.

This clonotype turned up a few times. The V gene is TRBV20-1, the J gene TRBJ2-7; possibly TRBD1 or TRBD2 for D (5 bases each). Germline V lookup: CDR1 DFQATT, CDR2 SNEGSKA (reference sequence). The CDR3 sequence is 17 residues long. The germline V and J ends were trimmed by 0 bases and 0 bases, with 18 bases remaining between them. The CDR3 loop is CSARDRGWDRSSYEQYF. The CDR3 region has the DNA TGCAGTGCTAGAGATCGCGGTTGGGACCGGAGCTCCTACGAGCAGTACTTC.

V usage is TRBV14 and J usage is TRBJ2-7; D may be TRBD2 (5 bases). Trimming pared 3 bases from V and 3 bases from J, leaving 12 bases between. CDR1 is SGHDN, CDR2 FVKESK, per germline. The CDR3 runs 14 residues. As DNA, the CDR3 is TGTGCCAGCAGCCAGGACGGGGTGGACTACGAGCAGTACTTC. Amino acids: CASSQDGVDYEQYF. The full variable domain, its missing parts supplied by reference TRBV14 and TRBJ2-7, is EAGVTQFPSHSVIEKGQTVTLRCDPISGHDNLYWYRRVMGKEIKFLLHFVKESKQDESGMPNNRFLAERTGGTYSTLKVQPAELEDSGVYFCASSQDGVDYEQYFGPGTRLTVT.

The table lists this clonotype with a few counts. The chain links TRBV27 to TRBJ1-3, with D possibly being TRBD1 (6 bases). CDR3 size: 16 residues. Trimming cost V 0 bases and J 0 bases, with 9 bases left between them. Germline-derived CDR1 and CDR2 are MNHEY and SMNVEV (reference sequence). For the CDR3, the DNA is TGTGCCAGCAGTTTATCATGGGGGCCCTCTGGAAACACCATATATTTT. Its protein product is CASSLSWGPSGNTIYF.

V is TRBV6-1 and J is TRBJ2-7, with D possibly matching TRBD1 (6 bases). The CDR3 covers 13 residues. V was clipped by 5 bases and J by 4 bases, with 12 bases between them. Germline V CDR1 and CDR2: MNHNS, SASEGT. The CDR3 reads CASSRSGEYEQYF. The DNA for the CDR3 is TGTGCCAGCAGTCGTTCAGGGGAATACGAGCAGTACTTC.

This clonotype has a handful of counts. DNA of the CDR3: TGTGCCAGTAGTAGACAGGGCCGGGGTAACTATGGCTACACCTTC. Translating gives CASSRQGRGNYGYTF. V gene TRBV19 combines with J gene TRBJ1-2, with 7 bases matching TRBD1. This CDR3 spans 15 amino acids. Losses at the gene ends were 4 bases for V and 1 base for J; bases not matched to a gene: 6. Germline CDR1 and CDR2: LNHDA and SQIVND (reference sequence).